This TCR beta chain came from a study of control samples from healthy donors and cancer patients. CDR1 and CDR2 from the germline V gene are LNHDA and SQIVND (reference sequence). The CDR3 loop spans 15 amino acids. V was clipped by 7 bases and J by 11 bases, with 25 bases between them. This clone was seen a handful of times. The table came from immunoSEQ multiplex PCR; TCRdb's copy has only in-frame clones and leaves some out. Found here are over 100,000 clones, 88% of them singletons; the top ten hold more than 2.5%. Sequenced sample: blood. This rearrangement joins TRBV19 to TRBJ2-3, with unresolved D. The TCR sequence derives from a man aged 45 to 65 in good health. This chain's CDR3 is CASIATPGLREEQYF. DNA of the CDR3: TGTGCCAGTATTGCGACCCCGGGCCTTCGAGAGGAGCAGTATTTT.